This entry lists 26 T cell receptor beta chains sequenced from one sample in a study of patients and donors after allogeneic stem cell transplantation. TCRdb itself ran the RT-PCR reads through MiXCR, one entry per CDR3 protein. The profile shows approximately 150,000 distinct CDR3 sequences, roughly 22% of them singletons. Source material: blood, either unsorted or a sorted T cell fraction (not recorded which). The receptors were sampled from a human donor who was either an allogeneic HSCT recipient or a stem cell or donor lymphocyte infusion donor (not recorded which). It is not recorded whose cells these are; they may come from a transplant donor.

This clonotype occurred a few times. The V and J genes are TRBV5-1 and TRBJ2-5; D remains unclear. The V end was cut by 5 bases, the J end by 5 bases, with 13 bases between. The CDR3 has 13 residues. CDR1 and CDR2 (germline): SGHRS, YFSETQ. The chain's CDR3 is CASSNNVGETQYF. CDR3 nucleotides: TGCGCCAGCAGTAATAACGTTGGGGAGACCCAGTACTTC.

In DNA form, the CDR3 reads TGCAGTGCTAGAGCTGGTGGAAGGGGACACACAGATACGCAGTATTTT. Translated: CSARAGGRGHTDTQYF. This chain links TRBV20-1 with TRBJ2-3, with D maybe TRBD1 (6 bases). Trimming shortened V by 1 base and J by 2 bases, and 16 bases separated the two germline ends. There are 16 residues in the CDR3. Germline loops: CDR1 DFQATT, CDR2 SNEGSKA (reference sequence).

This clonotype was detected a few times. V gene TRBV21-1 combines with J gene TRBJ2-7. TRBV21-1 has pseudogene status. CDR3 size: 14 residues. Here the CDR3 DNA reads TGTGCCAGCAGCAAATCGCGCAGAGACTACGAGCAGTACTTC. It translates to CASSKSRRDYEQYF.

CDR3 in DNA: TGTGCCAGCAGTGTAGTTGCGTCGGGGTATTCCTACAATGAGCAGTTCTTC. It codes for CASSVVASGYSYNEQFF. The rearrangement joins TRBV6-4 to TRBJ2-1; D perhaps matches TRBD2 (5 bases). Germline values: CDR1 MRHNA, CDR2 SNTAGT. The CDR3 length is 17 residues. V dropped 4 bases and J dropped 1 base, with 17 bases sitting between them.

This clonotype was picked up a small number of times. The chain has TRBV5-1 and TRBJ1-2, with D unresolved. Germline V CDR1 and CDR2: SGHRS, YFSETQ. V lost 0 bases and J lost 1, with 7 bases in between. The CDR3 runs 14 residues. The DNA of the CDR3 is TGCGCCAGCAGCTTGGCCTGGGTTAACTATGGCTACACCTTC. It yields the protein CASSLAWVNYGYTF. The entire variable domain, with the rest obtained from reference TRBV5-1 and TRBJ1-2, is as follows: KAGVTQTPRYLIKTRGQQVTLSCSPISGHRSVSWYQQTPGQGLQFLFEYFSETQRNKGNFPGRFSGRQFSNSRSEMNVSTLELGDSALYLCASSLAWVNYGYTFGSGTRLTVV.

The chain joins TRBV5-1 to TRBJ1-2; no firm D call. The ends were cut back, 3 bases at V and 3 bases at J, with 9 bases in the middle. Germline V CDR1 and CDR2: SGHRS, YFSETQ. The CDR3 sequence is 13 residues long. The CDR3, as DNA: TGCGCCAGCAGCTGTGACGGATACTATGGCTACACCTTC. As protein: CASSCDGYYGYTF.

J is TRBJ2-7 and V is TRBV5-6, with 7 bases that match TRBD2. The CDR3 runs to 15 residues. Germline-derived CDR1 and CDR2 are SGHDT and YYEEEE. The J segment lost 3 bases and the V segment lost 4 bases, leaving 10 bases of the junction unmatched. CDR3 residues: CASSQGLTRDYEQYF. The CDR3 DNA is TGTGCCAGCAGCCAGGGACTAACTAGAGACTACGAGCAGTACTTC. Complete variable domain (other parts from reference TRBV5-6 and TRBJ2-7): DAGVTQSPTHLIKTRGQQVTLRCSPKSGHDTVSWYQQALGQGPQFIFQYYEEEERQRGNFPDRFSGHQFPNYSSELNVNALLLGDSALYLCASSQGLTRDYEQYFGPGTRLTVT.

The V gene is TRBV27, the J gene TRBJ1-6; the D gene is possibly TRBD1 (5 bases). With 5 bases removed from V and 7 bases from J, the gap between germline ends came to 9 bases. CDR1 and CDR2 (germline): MNHEY, SMNVEV (reference sequence). This CDR3 is built from 13 residues. The CDR3 region has the DNA TGTGCCAGCAGTGTGGGGGGGAATTCACCCCTCCACTTT. Translated, it gives CASSVGGNSPLHF.

The V call is TRBV4-3, the J call TRBJ2-1; unclear D gene. The ends were cut back, 3 bases at V and 3 bases at J, with 12 bases in the middle. In germline, CDR1 is LGHNA, CDR2 YSLEER. The CDR3 is made up of 15 amino acids. The CDR3 here is CASSHELSNYNEQFF. As DNA, the CDR3 is TGCGCCAGCAGCCACGAACTGTCTAACTACAATGAGCAGTTCTTC.

This clonotype was observed a handful of times. V gene TRBV12-3 or TRBV12-4 combines with J gene TRBJ2-1; D not resolved. V gave up 6 bases and J gave up 8 bases, with 14 bases separating them. This CDR3 is 13 amino acids long. CDR3 loop: CASRRTLQDEQFF. CDR3 DNA sequence: TGTGCCAGCAGACGGACGCTCCAGGATGAGCAGTTCTTC.

In its sample, this clonotype was seen a few times. This chain connects TRBV9 to TRBJ2-3; TRBD2 aligns across 14 bases. In germline, CDR1 is SGDLS, CDR2 YYNGEE. The CDR3 has 17 amino acids. V was clipped by 0 bases and J by 2 bases; unmatched bases: 2. In DNA form, the CDR3 reads TGTGCCAGCAGCGTAGGGACTAGCGGGGGGAACACAGATACGCAGTATTTT. Translating gives CASSVGTSGGNTDTQYF.

The chain joins TRBV9 to TRBJ2-2; the D is unclear. The V and J ends lost 0 bases and 6 bases respectively, with 3 bases between them. The CDR3 is 12 amino acids. The germline CDR1 and CDR2 sequences are SGDLS and YYNGEE. CDR3 bases: TGTGCCAGCAGCGTAGGACCCGGGGAGCTGTTTTTT. This encodes CASSVGPGELFF.

The V gene is TRBV5-1, the J gene TRBJ1-2, with 11 bases aligning to TRBD1. Germline V gene data show CDR1 as SGHRS and CDR2 as YFSETQ. The junction had 15 bases not matched to a gene; V was cut back by 1 base and J by 4 bases. The CDR3 contains 19 residues. This CDR3 reads CASSLPKGPRTGGGYGYTF. In DNA form, the CDR3 reads TGCGCCAGCAGCTTGCCAAAGGGGCCCCGGACAGGGGGCGGCTATGGCTACACCTTC. Looking up the rest from reference TRBV5-1 and TRBJ1-2 gives the full variable domain: KAGVTQTPRYLIKTRGQQVTLSCSPISGHRSVSWYQQTPGQGLQFLFEYFSETQRNKGNFPGRFSGRQFSNSRSEMNVSTLELGDSALYLCASSLPKGPRTGGGYGYTFGSGTRLTVV.

This rearrangement joins TRBV4-1 to TRBJ1-2; 7 bases agree with TRBD1. The CDR3 length is 15 residues. Trimming removed 6 bases from V and 8 bases from J; junction bases left unmatched: 15. CDR1 is MGHRA and CDR2 is YSYEKL in the germline V gene. As DNA, the CDR3 is TGCGCCAGCAGTACCCGACAGGGCGCTACTCTCGGCTACACCTTC. Translated: CASSTRQGATLGYTF.

J is TRBJ2-5 and V is TRBV30; D perhaps matches TRBD1 (5 bases). The CDR3 sequence is 13 residues long. Germline CDR1 and CDR2: GTSNPN and SVGIG (reference sequence). The V gene lost 0 bases and the J gene lost 5 bases, with 10 bases spanning the gap. The CDR3 loop is CAWSVVGRETQYF. As DNA, the CDR3 is TGTGCCTGGAGTGTTGTGGGGCGGGAGACCCAGTACTTC.

This clonotype was seen a few times. The chain uses TRBV29-1 and TRBJ2-7; TRBD1 is a possible D gene (5 bases). Germline lookup yields CDR1 SQVTM and CDR2 ANQGSEA. Trimming took off 4 bases at V and 5 bases at J, with 15 bases between the two ends. The CDR3 contains 13 residues. DNA of the CDR3: TGCAGCGTTGGTCCTAGTAAGGGGAACGAGCAGTACTTC. Translating gives CSVGPSKGNEQYF.

The gene calls are TRBV6-2 or TRBV6-3 and TRBJ2-1; 10 bases are a match to TRBD2. V was clipped by 2 bases and J by 7 bases; unmatched bases: 8. The CDR3 length is 16 residues. The germline V gene encodes CDR1 MNHEY and CDR2 SVGEGT. In DNA, the CDR3 is TGTGCCAGCAGTTACCCAGCTAGCGGGAGTTTTAATGAGCAGTTCTTC. Protein: CASSYPASGSFNEQFF.

The genes are TRBV7-9 and TRBJ2-3, with a weak D call TRBD2 (5 bases). Per the germline V gene, CDR1 is SEHNR and CDR2 is FQNEAQ (reference sequence). The CDR3 length is 15 residues. V was pared by 0 bases and J by 2 bases, with 9 bases between. The CDR3 DNA is TGTGCCAGCAGCTTAGCGGGAGTCAACACAGATACGCAGTATTTT. This codes for CASSLAGVNTDTQYF.

This clonotype has a handful of counts. V and J are TRBV7-9 and TRBJ1-5; no clear D gene. The CDR3 totals 12 residues. Germline lookup yields CDR1 SEHNR and CDR2 FQNEAQ (reference sequence). V lost 5 bases and J 4 bases, leaving 6 bases between the germline ends. The CDR3: CASSMLNQPQHF. The CDR3 DNA reads TGTGCCAGCAGCATGCTAAATCAGCCCCAGCATTTT.

This clonotype appeared many times. The V call is TRBV20-1, the J call TRBJ1-5; D gene uncertain. The germline CDR1 and CDR2 sequences are DFQATT and SNEGSKA (reference sequence). The CDR3 is 15 amino acids. The V end was cut by 1 base, the J end by 3 bases, with 13 bases between. The CDR3 DNA reads TGCAGTGCTAGAGCCCCGCAAGCCGACAATCAGCCCCAGCATTTT. Protein sequence: CSARAPQADNQPQHF.

The table lists this clonotype with a few counts. The rearrangement links TRBV3-1 to TRBJ1-3; D is unresolved. The ends were cut back, 5 bases at V and 15 bases at J, with 17 bases in the middle. There are 12 residues in the CDR3. Germline V lookup: CDR1 LGHDT, CDR2 YNNKEL (reference sequence). CDR3 sequence (DNA): TGTGCCAGCAGCAAAATCGGGTCCCGGGCATATTTT. Translation gives CASSKIGSRAYF.

In this sample, this clonotype turned up many times. The chain carries TRBV7-9 and TRBJ2-3; 9 bases match TRBD1. The V gene end was trimmed by 5 bases and the J gene end by 3 bases; junction bases not matched to a gene: 9. This CDR3 contains 16 residues. CDR1 is SEHNR, CDR2 FQNEAQ, per germline (reference sequence). The CDR3: CASSPAGTGRTDTQYF. For the CDR3, the DNA is TGTGCCAGCAGCCCCGCCGGGACAGGGAGGACAGATACGCAGTATTTT.

This clonotype was seen a handful of times. The chain couples TRBV3-1 to TRBJ2-3, with 8 positions matching TRBD2. J gave up 4 bases and V 3 bases, and 0 bases lay outside the gene matches. Germline V lookup: CDR1 LGHDT, CDR2 YNNKEL (reference sequence). The CDR3 consists of 13 residues. CDR3 nucleotide sequence: TGTGCCAGCAGCCAGCGGGGGGCAGATACGCAGTATTTT. Translated, it gives CASSQRGADTQYF.

The chain couples TRBV3-1 to TRBJ2-3; TRBD2 agrees at 10 bases. The CDR3 sequence is 18 residues long. Trimming removed 0 bases from V and 2 bases from J; junction bases left unmatched: 8. CDR1 is LGHDT and CDR2 is YNNKEL in the germline V gene (reference sequence). CDR3 region: CASSQDRQSGGVTDTQYF. CDR3 nucleotide sequence: TGTGCCAGCAGCCAAGATCGGCAAAGCGGGGGGGTCACAGATACGCAGTATTTT.

This clonotype has a handful of counts. The rearrangement joins TRBV10-3 to TRBJ2-7, with 7 bases fitting TRBD2. The junction had 14 bases not matched to a gene; V was cut back by 10 bases and J by 5 bases. Germline CDR1 reads ENHRY; CDR2 reads SYGVKD. CDR3 size: 14 residues. The CDR3 loop is CATQRDGIPHEQYF. The CDR3 DNA reads as TGTGCCACTCAGCGGGATGGGATCCCCCACGAGCAGTACTTC.

This rearrangement joins TRBV7-9 to TRBJ2-7; D perhaps matches TRBD1 (6 bases). Looked up from germline, CDR1 is SEHNR and CDR2 is FQNEAQ (reference sequence). V lost 4 bases and J 2 bases, leaving 12 bases between the germline ends. The CDR3 consists of 14 residues. The CDR3 region is CASSSQGYPYEQYF. The CDR3 nucleotides are TGTGCCAGCAGCTCACAGGGTTACCCCTACGAGCAGTACTTC.